The clone carrying this T cell receptor beta chain showed up just a few times. This sample is drawn from a study of blood T cell repertoires in COVID-19. Clones were sequenced by immunoSEQ multiplex PCR, and TCRdb holds only the in-frame ones, with some missing. In the table there are roughly 220,000 clones, about 84% of which are singletons. Trimming took 4 bases from V and 7 from J, leaving 8 bases between them. CDR1 and CDR2 (germline): SGHAT, FQNNGV. The CDR3 runs 12 residues. Recruitment covered about two dozen US areas and drew participants whose ages spanned roughly 18 to 90 years. The specimen was PBMCs or T cells enriched from blood (not recorded which). The chain couples TRBV11-2 to TRBJ2-1; D gene uncertain. The sequence was obtained from a man aged 30 to 45 with acute COVID-19. The CDR3 DNA sequence: TGTGCCAGCAGCTCTGGCAGGAATGAGCAGTTCTTC. Residues: CASSSGRNEQFF.